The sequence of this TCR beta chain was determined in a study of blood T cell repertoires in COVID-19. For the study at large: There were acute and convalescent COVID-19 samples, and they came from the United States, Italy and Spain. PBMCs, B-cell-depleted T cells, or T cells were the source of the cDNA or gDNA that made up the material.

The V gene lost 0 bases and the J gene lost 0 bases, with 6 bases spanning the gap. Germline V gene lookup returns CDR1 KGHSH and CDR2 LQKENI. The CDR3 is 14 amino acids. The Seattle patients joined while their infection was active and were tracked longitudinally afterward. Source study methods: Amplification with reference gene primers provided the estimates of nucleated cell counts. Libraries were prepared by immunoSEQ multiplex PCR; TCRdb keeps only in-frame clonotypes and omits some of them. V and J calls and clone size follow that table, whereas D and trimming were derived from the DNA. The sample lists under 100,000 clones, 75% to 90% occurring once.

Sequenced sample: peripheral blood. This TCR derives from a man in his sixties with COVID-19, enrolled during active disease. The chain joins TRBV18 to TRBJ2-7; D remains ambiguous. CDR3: CASSPPGISYEQYF. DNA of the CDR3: TGTGCCAGCTCACCACCGGGCATCTCCTACGAGCAGTACTTC. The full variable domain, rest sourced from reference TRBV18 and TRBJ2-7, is NAGVMQNPRHLVRRRGQEARLRCSPMKGHSHVYWYRQLPEEGLKFMVYLQKENIIDESGMPKERFSAEFPKEGPSILRIQQVVRGDSAAYFCASSPPGISYEQYFGPGTRLTVT.